Described below is a single T cell receptor (beta chain) sequence and its context. It lacks a known antigen. No much larger clonotype is one base removed from it; base qualities were not supplied. RNA was extracted using the RNeasy kit, and roughly 0.45 to 1 microgram was reverse transcribed with random hexamers. The immunoSEQ multiplex PCR assay, covering 54 Vbeta and 13 Jbeta segments, was used to amplify TCR beta CDR3 regions. PCR amplification bias was corrected using a synthetic template baseline for primer optimization and computational correction. From the authors' description of their analysis: Reads were annotated to V, D and J genes per IMGT and analyzed with immunoSEQ Analyzer, keeping only productive sequences. Clonality was calculated as one minus the Shannon entropy normalized by log2 of the number of productive unique sequences. For each patient and control, public and private clones were evaluated among the 100 most prevalent clones. A clone was defined as Susac-specific if it was absent from the healthy and MS cohorts, from some 1,100 published viral clones and from other ImmuneACCESS disease sequences. Clones were called with MiXCR by TCRdb after fastp trimmed the public reads at Q25, and only in-frame beta chains were retained. Identical CDR3 protein sequences are pooled into one entry, listed with their most common genes and DNA. These V and J calls rely on TCRdb rather than the paper's analysis. Present in this sample are about 120,000 distinct CDR3 sequences, more than 90% of which were seen just once. The ten most abundant clones make up 0.2% to 0.25% of the sample.

High-throughput TCR beta sequencing profiled peripheral blood CD8+ and CD4+ T cells from healthy donors, Susac syndrome patients and multiple sclerosis patients. Susac syndrome patients met recently defined diagnostic criteria for definite or probable disease. Bulk CD8+ and CD4+ T cells were purified by magnetic negative isolation, while CD8+ TEMRA cells were enriched using FACS. Blood was collected in EDTA tubes and processed within 24 hours, with PBMCs isolated through density gradient centrifugation. PBMCs intended for TCR sequencing were cryopreserved in liquid nitrogen and thawed later in a water bath at 37 degrees C. Purity of sorted or isolated CD4+, CD8+ and CD8+ TEMRA cells was at least 90%. The entry originates in a study of CD8 T cells in Susac syndrome (dated by TCRdb to about 2019). Describing the broader study: Among the Susac syndrome patients who were sequenced, clinically active disease was present in over 5 and clinical remission was observed in under ten. At blood withdrawal, Susac syndrome patients were therapy-naive, treated with corticosteroids (with IVIg additionally given to some), or treated with IVIg alone. Repertoire sequencing was used to test whether CD8+ T cell activation and differentiation in Susac syndrome was antigen driven. The study compared CD8+ T cell repertoire clonality among around 11 healthy donors, approximately 14 Susac syndrome patients and some 16 multiple sclerosis patients. What the research found in general, with its limitations: In the total CD8+ and CD8+ TEMRA repertoires, around 15 and five Susac-specific public clones, respectively, were identified. The number of individuals in the TCR sequencing and HLA analysis was recognized as being relatively small. Clonal expansion was seen in Susac syndrome CD8+ repertoires, peaking in CD8+ TEMRA cells and being greater in clinically active patients than in remitting ones.

The germline V gene gives CDR1 as SGHVS and CDR2 as FNYEAQ. The CDR3 spans 15 residues, from the cysteine through the phenylalanine. Only the CDR3 DNA stays, 45 bases, in frame from base 1. Clipping removes 2 bases from V and 3 bases from J, with 4 as the unmatched junction base count. The sequence came from a human donor with Susac syndrome. Sequencing input: CD8+ T cells from PBMCs. The sequence joins TRBV7-6 to TRBJ2-1; 7 bases in the junction line up with TRBD2. The DNA reads TGTGCCAGCAGCTTATCTGGACTAGGCTACAATGAGCAGTTCTTC. Its protein reads: CASSLSGLGYNEQFF.